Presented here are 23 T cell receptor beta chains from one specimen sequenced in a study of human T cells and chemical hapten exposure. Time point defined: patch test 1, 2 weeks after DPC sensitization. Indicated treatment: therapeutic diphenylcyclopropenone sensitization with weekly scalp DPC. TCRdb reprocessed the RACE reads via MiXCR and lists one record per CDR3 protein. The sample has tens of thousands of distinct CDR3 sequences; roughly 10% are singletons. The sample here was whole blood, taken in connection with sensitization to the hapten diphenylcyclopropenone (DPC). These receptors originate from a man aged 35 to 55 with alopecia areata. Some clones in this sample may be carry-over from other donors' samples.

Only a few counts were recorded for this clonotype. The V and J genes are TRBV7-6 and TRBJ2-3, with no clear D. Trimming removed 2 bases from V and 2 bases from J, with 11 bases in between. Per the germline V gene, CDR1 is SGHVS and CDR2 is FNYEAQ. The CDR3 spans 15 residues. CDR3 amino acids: CASSLTAADTDTQYF. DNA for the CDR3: TGTGCCAGCAGCTTAACGGCGGCTGACACAGATACGCAGTATTTT. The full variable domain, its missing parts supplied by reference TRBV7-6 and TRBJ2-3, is GAGVSQSPRYKVTKRGQDVALRCDPISGHVSLYWYRQALGQGPEFLTYFNYEAQQDKSGLPNDRFSAERPEGSISTLTIQRTEQRDSAMYRCASSLTAADTDTQYFGPGTRLTVL.

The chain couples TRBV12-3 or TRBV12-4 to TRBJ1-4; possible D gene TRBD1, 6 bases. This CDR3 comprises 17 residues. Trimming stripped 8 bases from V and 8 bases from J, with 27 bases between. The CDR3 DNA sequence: TGTGCCAGCCGACAAGGGGCTTTTACAGGGTCTGGGGAAAAACTGTTTTTT. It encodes CASRQGAFTGSGEKLFF.

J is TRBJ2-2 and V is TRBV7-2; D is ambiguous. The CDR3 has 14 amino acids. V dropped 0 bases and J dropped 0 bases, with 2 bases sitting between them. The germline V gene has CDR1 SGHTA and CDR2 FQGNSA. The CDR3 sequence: CASSLATNTGELFF. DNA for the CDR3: TGTGCCAGCAGCTTAGCAACGAACACCGGGGAGCTGTTTTTT.

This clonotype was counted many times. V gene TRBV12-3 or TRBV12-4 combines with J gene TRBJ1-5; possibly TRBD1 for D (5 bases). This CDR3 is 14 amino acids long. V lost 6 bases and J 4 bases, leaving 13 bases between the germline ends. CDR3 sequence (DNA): TGTGCCAGCAGCTATCAGGGCGGGAATCAGCCCCAGCATTTT. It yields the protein CASSYQGGNQPQHF.

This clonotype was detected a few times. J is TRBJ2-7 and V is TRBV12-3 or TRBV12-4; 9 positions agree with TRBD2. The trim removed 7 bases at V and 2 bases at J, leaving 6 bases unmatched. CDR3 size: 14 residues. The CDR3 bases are TGTGCCAGCACCCTTTCTAGCGGGACCTACGAGCAGTACTTC. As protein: CASTLSSGTYEQYF.

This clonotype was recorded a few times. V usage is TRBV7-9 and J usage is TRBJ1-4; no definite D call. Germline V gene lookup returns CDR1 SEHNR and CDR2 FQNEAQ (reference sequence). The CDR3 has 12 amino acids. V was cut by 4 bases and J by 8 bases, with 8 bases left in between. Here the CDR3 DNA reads TGTGCCAGCAGCTGGGCGAAAGAAAAACTGTTTTTT. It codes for CASSWAKEKLFF.

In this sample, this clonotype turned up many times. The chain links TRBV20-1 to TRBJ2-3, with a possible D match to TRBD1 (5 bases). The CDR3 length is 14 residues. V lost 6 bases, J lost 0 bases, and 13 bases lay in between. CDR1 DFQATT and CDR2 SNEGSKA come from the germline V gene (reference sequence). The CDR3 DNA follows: TGCAGTGCGGACATAGCAGATAGCACAGATACGCAGTATTTT. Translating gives CSADIADSTDTQYF.

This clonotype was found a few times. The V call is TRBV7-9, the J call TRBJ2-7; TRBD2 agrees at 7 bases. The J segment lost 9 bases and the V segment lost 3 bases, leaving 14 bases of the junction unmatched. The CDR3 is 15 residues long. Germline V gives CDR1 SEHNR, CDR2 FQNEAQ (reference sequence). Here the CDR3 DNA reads TGTGCCAGCAGCTTCACCCGGGACTACCCCTCGGGGCAGTACGTC. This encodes CASSFTRDYPSGQYV.

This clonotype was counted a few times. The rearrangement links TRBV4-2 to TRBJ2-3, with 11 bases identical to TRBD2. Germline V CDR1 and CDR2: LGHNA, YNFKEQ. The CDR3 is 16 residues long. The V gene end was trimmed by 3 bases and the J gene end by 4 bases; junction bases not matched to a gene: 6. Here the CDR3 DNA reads TGTGCCAGCAGCCAGAAACTAGCGGGAGTGCCAGATACGCAGTATTTT. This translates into CASSQKLAGVPDTQYF.

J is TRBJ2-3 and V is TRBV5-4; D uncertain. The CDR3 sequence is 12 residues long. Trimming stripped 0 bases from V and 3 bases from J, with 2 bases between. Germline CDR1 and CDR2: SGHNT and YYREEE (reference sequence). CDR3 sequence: CASSLETDTQYF. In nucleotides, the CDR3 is TGTGCCAGCAGCTTGGAAACAGATACGCAGTATTTT.

CDR3 protein: CASADSGANVLTF. In DNA, the CDR3 is TGTGCTAGTGCCGACTCTGGGGCCAACGTCCTGACTTTC. The V call is TRBV12-5, the J call TRBJ2-6, with D unclear. This CDR3 comprises 13 residues. The germline V and J ends were trimmed by 7 bases and 0 bases, with 4 bases remaining between them. Germline CDR1 and CDR2: LGHNT and FRNRAP.

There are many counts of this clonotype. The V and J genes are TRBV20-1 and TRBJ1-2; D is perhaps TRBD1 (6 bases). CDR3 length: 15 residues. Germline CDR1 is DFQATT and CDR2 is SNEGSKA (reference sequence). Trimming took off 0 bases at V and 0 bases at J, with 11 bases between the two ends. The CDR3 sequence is CSARDRGATNYGYTF. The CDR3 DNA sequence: TGCAGTGCTAGAGATAGGGGGGCGACTAACTATGGCTACACCTTC.

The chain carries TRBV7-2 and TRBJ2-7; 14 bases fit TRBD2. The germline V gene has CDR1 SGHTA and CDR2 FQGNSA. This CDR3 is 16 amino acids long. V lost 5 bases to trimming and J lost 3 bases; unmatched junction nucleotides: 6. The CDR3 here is CASSAGTSGSLYEQYF. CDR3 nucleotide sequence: TGTGCCAGCAGCGCCGGGACTAGCGGGAGTCTCTACGAGCAGTACTTC.

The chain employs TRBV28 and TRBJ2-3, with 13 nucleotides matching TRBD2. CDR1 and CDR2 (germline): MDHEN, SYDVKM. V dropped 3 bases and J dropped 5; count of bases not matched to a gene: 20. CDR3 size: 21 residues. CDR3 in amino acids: CASSFAGWTSGSLTKGDTQYF. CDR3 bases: TGTGCCAGCAGTTTTGCGGGGTGGACTAGCGGGAGTTTAACGAAGGGAGATACGCAGTATTTT.

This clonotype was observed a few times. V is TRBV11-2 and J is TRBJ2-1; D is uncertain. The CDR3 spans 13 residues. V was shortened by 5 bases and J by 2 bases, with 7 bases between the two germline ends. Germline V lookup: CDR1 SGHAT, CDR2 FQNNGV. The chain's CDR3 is CASSPFTYNEQFF. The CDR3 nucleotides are TGTGCCAGCAGCCCGTTCACCTACAATGAGCAGTTCTTC.

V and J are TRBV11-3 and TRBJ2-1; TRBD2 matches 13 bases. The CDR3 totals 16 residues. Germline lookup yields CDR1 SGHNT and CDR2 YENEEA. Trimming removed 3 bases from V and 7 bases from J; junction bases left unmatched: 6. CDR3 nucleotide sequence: TGTGCCAGCAGCTTGGGGACTAGCGGGGCGATAAATGAGCAGTTCTTC. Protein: CASSLGTSGAINEQFF.

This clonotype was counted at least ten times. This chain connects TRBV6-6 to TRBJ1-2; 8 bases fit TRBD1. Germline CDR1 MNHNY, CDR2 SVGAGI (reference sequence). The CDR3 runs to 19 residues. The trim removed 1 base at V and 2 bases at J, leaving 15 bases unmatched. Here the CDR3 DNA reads TGTGCCAGCAGTTACTTGGGAGGGAACAGGGGGGGAAGAAACTATGGCTACACCTTC. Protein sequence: CASSYLGGNRGGRNYGYTF.

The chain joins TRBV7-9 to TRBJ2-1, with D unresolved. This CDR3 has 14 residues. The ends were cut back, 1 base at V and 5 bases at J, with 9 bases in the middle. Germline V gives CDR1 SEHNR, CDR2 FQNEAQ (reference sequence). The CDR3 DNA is TGTGCCAGCAGCTTAGTGGATCCGAACAATGAGCAGTTCTTC. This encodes CASSLVDPNNEQFF.

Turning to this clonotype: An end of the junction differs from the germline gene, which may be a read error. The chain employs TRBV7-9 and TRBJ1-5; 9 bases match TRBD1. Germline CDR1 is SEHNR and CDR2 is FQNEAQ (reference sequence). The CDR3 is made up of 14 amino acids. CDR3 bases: TGTGCCAGCAGCAGAGGGACAGGGAATCAGCCCCAGAATTTT. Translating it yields CASSRGTGNQPQNF.

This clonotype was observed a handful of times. Here the CDR3 reads CASSLEGAKSTDTQYF. Written as DNA, the CDR3 is TGCGCCAGCAGCTTGGAGGGAGCGAAGAGCACAGATACGCAGTATTTT. The chain links TRBV5-1 to TRBJ2-3; the D gene is possibly TRBD2 (5 bases). This CDR3 has 16 amino acids. The germline CDR1 and CDR2 sequences are SGHRS and YFSETQ. The V end was cut by 0 bases, the J end by 0 bases, with 11 bases between. Complete variable domain (other parts from reference TRBV5-1 and TRBJ2-3): KAGVTQTPRYLIKTRGQQVTLSCSPISGHRSVSWYQQTPGQGLQFLFEYFSETQRNKGNFPGRFSGRQFSNSRSEMNVSTLELGDSALYLCASSLEGAKSTDTQYFGPGTRLTVL.

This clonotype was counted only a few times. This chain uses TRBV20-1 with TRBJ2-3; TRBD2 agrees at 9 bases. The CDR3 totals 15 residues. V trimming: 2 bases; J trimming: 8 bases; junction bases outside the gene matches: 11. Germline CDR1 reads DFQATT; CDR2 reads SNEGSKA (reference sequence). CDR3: CSARSLAGGQGTQYF. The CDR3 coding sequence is TGCAGTGCTAGATCCCTGGCGGGAGGGCAGGGTACGCAGTATTTT.

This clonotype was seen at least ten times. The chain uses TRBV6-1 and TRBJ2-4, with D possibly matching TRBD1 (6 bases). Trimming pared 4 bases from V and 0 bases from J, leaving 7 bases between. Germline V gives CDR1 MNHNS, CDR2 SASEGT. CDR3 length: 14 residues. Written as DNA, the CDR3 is TGTGCCAGCAGTGGAGGGGGAGCCAAAAACATTCAGTACTTC. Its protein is CASSGGGAKNIQYF.

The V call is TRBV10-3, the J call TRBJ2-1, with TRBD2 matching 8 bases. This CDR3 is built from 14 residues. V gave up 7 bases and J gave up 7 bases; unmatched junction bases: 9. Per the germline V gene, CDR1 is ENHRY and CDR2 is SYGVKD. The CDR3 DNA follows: TGTGCCATCAATCCGGGACTAGAGGCGAATGAGCAGTTCTTC. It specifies CAINPGLEANEQFF.